The 14 T cell receptor beta chains listed next were all sequenced from one sample in a study of blood T cell repertoires in COVID-19 (dated by TCRdb to between 2020 and 2021). Libraries were built with the immunoSEQ multiplex PCR assay. Not all clones reach the TCRdb copy of this immuneACCESS table, which keeps in-frame sequences only. Checked studies attribute under half of the gap to unresolved V genes and leave the rest unexplained. Across this sample there are 300,000 to 400,000 clones, with roughly 90% seen only once. The ten largest make up roughly 4% of the sample. Input material: peripheral blood. The receptors shown here come from a woman aged 45 to 65 with active or convalescent COVID-19.

The rearrangement uses TRBV27 and TRBJ2-2, with D maybe TRBD2 (5 bases). Trimming shortened V by 6 bases and J by 4 bases, and 21 bases separated the two germline ends. The CDR3 runs 17 residues. Germline lookup yields CDR1 MNHEY and CDR2 SMNVEV (reference sequence). The CDR3 region is CASSLGVGVVGTGELFF. DNA of the CDR3: TGTGCCAGCAGCCTGGGTGTCGGGGTCGTGGGCACCGGGGAGCTGTTTTTT.

V gene TRBV10-3 combines with J gene TRBJ1-5, with a possible D match to TRBD1 (6 bases). The length of the CDR3 is 13 residues. The germline V gene has CDR1 ENHRY and CDR2 SYGVKD. Trimming pared 7 bases from V and 4 bases from J, leaving 11 bases between. The CDR3 nucleotides are TGTGCCATCACAGGGGAGCGGAATCAGCCCCAGCATTTT. It translates to CAITGERNQPQHF.

The chain has TRBV5-1 and TRBJ2-1; TRBD2 agrees at 8 bases. The germline gives CDR1 SGHRS, CDR2 YFSETQ. Trimming removed 3 bases from V and 4 bases from J; junction bases left unmatched: 6. This CDR3 contains 15 residues. The CDR3 region has the DNA TGCGCCAGCAGCTCGGCGGGGGGCCCGTACAATGAGCAGTTCTTC. Protein product: CASSSAGGPYNEQFF.

V and J are TRBV3-1 (or the pseudogene TRBV3-2) and TRBJ2-4, with D perhaps matching TRBD2 (7 bases). The CDR3 has 17 amino acids. The V end lost 6 bases, the J end lost 2 bases, and 20 bases lay between the germline ends. Germline CDR1 LGHDT, CDR2 YNNKEL (reference sequence). The CDR3 here is CASSSRPGGRSKNIQYF. As DNA, the CDR3 is TGTGCCAGCAGTAGTCGACCCGGGGGGCGATCCAAAAACATTCAGTACTTC.

The J gene is TRBJ1-2, the V gene TRBV6-5; D is uncertain. The V end was cut by 8 bases, the J end by 7 bases, with 14 bases between. Germline CDR1 MNHEY, CDR2 SVGAGI. The CDR3 extends over 12 amino acids. CDR3 protein: CASERGYGGYTF. CDR3 nucleotides: TGTGCCAGCGAGCGAGGGTACGGTGGCTACACCTTC.

The rearrangement uses TRBV18 and TRBJ1-2, with a possible D match to TRBD1 (6 bases). Trimming shortened V by 0 bases and J by 6 bases, and 11 bases separated the two germline ends. This CDR3 contains 14 residues. Germline V gene data show CDR1 as KGHSH and CDR2 as LQKENI. The CDR3 here is CASSPPGGRDGYTF. The CDR3 DNA follows: TGTGCCAGCTCACCACCGGGGGGGCGAGATGGCTACACCTTC.

This rearrangement joins TRBV7-8 to TRBJ2-5; the D gene is possibly TRBD2 (7 bases). V dropped 3 bases and J dropped 3 bases, with 17 bases sitting between them. This CDR3 contains 16 residues. Germline V gene lookup returns CDR1 SGHVS and CDR2 FQNEAQ. CDR3 sequence reads: CASSFGGWGPEETQYF. The CDR3 DNA reads as TGTGCCAGCAGCTTCGGGGGGTGGGGGCCGGAAGAGACCCAGTACTTC.

This chain joins TRBV5-1 and TRBJ1-1; maybe TRBD1 (6 bases). Germline CDR1 reads SGHRS; CDR2 reads YFSETQ. The CDR3 consists of 16 residues. Trimming cost V 0 bases and J 5 bases, with 17 bases left between them. CDR3 bases: TGCGCCAGCAGCTTGGATTTGGTTAGGGGGACGACTGAAGCTTTCTTT. This gives the protein CASSLDLVRGTTEAFF.

Written as DNA, the CDR3 is TGTGCCAGCAGTTTAAGTTCAGGGGAGCAGTACTTC. Encoded protein: CASSLSSGEQYF. V and J are TRBV27 and TRBJ2-7; D perhaps matches TRBD1 (5 bases). Germline CDR1 reads MNHEY; CDR2 reads SMNVEV (reference sequence). The CDR3 loop spans 12 amino acids. With 2 bases removed from V and 7 bases from J, the gap between germline ends came to 9 bases.

The chain links TRBV2 to TRBJ2-6; tentative D call: TRBD2 (6 bases). Germline V CDR1 and CDR2: SNHLY, FYNNEI. V shed 6 bases and J shed 0 bases, with 9 bases lying between them. The CDR3 consists of 15 residues. The CDR3 DNA sequence: TGTGCCAGCAGCGGGGGTACCTCTGGGGCCAACGTCCTGACTTTC. Its translation is CASSGGTSGANVLTF.

The chain is built from TRBV19 and TRBJ1-5, with TRBD1 as a possible D gene (6 bases). This CDR3 comprises 15 residues. V was cut by 3 bases and J by 5 bases, with 14 bases left in between. Germline loops: CDR1 LNHDA, CDR2 SQIVND (reference sequence). CDR3 in DNA: TGTGCCAGTAGTATGGGGAGGGGGGGGCATCAGCCCCAGCATTTT. It is translated as CASSMGRGGHQPQHF.

In this sample, this clone turned up once. This chain connects TRBV3-1 (or the pseudogene TRBV3-2) to TRBJ1-3; no reliable D call. V was shortened by 5 bases and J by 0 bases, with 14 bases between the two germline ends. The CDR3 contains 16 residues. The V gene's germline CDR1 is LGHDT and CDR2 YNNKEL (reference sequence). CDR3 coding DNA: TGTGCCAGCAGCAACCGACACTTGGGCTCTGGAAACACCATATATTTT. Translated, it gives CASSNRHLGSGNTIYF.

This chain links TRBV9 with TRBJ1-3, with D possibly TRBD1 on 5 matching bases. Per the germline V gene, CDR1 is SGDLS and CDR2 is YYNGEE. Trimming took 0 bases from V and 1 from J, leaving 8 bases between them. The CDR3 runs to 15 residues. The CDR3 coding sequence is TGTGCCAGCAGCGTAGGGGGCGCTTCTGGAAACACCATATATTTT. Its translation is CASSVGGASGNTIYF. The full variable domain, completed using reference TRBV9 and TRBJ1-3, is DSGVTQTPKHLITATGQRVTLRCSPRSGDLSVYWYQQSLDQGLQFLIQYYNGEERAKGNILERFSAQQFPDLHSELNLSSLELGDSALYFCASSVGGASGNTIYFGEGSWLTVV.

The rearrangement uses TRBV19 and TRBJ1-1, with D perhaps matching TRBD1 (5 bases). V gave up 6 bases and J gave up 1 base, with 18 bases separating them. Per the germline V gene, CDR1 is LNHDA and CDR2 is SQIVND (reference sequence). The CDR3 spans 16 residues. Here the CDR3 reads CASSYYATGSNTEAFF. The CDR3 DNA reads TGTGCCAGTAGCTACTACGCAACAGGATCGAACACTGAAGCTTTCTTT.